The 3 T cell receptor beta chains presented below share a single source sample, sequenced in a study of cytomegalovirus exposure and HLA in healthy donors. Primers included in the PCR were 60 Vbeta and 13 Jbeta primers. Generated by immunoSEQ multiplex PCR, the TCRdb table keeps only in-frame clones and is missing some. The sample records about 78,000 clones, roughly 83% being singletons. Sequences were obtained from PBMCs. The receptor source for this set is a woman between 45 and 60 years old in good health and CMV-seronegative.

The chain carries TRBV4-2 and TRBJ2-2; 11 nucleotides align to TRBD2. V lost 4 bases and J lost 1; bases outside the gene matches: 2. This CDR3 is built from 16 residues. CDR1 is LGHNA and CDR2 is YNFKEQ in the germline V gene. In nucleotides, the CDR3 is TGTGCCAGCAGCCCAGGGACTAGCGGGAACACCGGGGAGCTGTTTTTT. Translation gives CASSPGTSGNTGELFF.

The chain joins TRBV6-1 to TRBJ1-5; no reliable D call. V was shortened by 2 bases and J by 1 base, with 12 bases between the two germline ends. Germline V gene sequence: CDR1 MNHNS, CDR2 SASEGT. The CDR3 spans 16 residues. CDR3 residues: CASSESDPGSNQPQHF. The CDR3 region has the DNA TGTGCCAGCAGTGAATCAGATCCGGGGAGCAATCAGCCCCAGCATTTT.

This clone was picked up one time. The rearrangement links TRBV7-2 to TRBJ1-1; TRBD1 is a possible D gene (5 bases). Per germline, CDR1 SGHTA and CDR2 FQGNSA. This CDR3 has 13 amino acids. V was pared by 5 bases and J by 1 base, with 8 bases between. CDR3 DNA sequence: TGTGCCAGCAGCGCCCAGGGGAACACTGAAGCTTTCTTT. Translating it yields CASSAQGNTEAFF. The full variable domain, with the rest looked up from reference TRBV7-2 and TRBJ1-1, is GAGVSQSPSNKVTEKGKDVELRCDPISGHTALYWYRQSLGQGLEFLIYFQGNSAPDKSGLPSDRFSAERTGGSVSTLTIQRTQQEDSAVYLCASSAQGNTEAFFGQGTRLTVV.